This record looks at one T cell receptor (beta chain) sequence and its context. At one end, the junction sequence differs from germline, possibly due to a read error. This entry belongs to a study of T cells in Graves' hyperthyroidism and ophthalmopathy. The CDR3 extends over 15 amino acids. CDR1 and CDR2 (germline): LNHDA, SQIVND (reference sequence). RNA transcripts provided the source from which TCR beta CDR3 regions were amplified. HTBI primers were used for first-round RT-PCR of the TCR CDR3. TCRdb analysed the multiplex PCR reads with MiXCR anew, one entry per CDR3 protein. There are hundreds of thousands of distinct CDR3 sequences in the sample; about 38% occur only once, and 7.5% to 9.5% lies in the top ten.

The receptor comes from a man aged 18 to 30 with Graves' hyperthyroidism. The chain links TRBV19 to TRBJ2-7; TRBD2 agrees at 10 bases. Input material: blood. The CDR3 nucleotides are TGTGCCAGTAGTCTATGGACTAGCGGATACTACGGGCAGTACTTC. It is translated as CASSLWTSGYYGQYF.